Shown below are 21 T cell receptor beta chains from a single sample sequenced in a study of beta chain features in type 1 diabetes. Since all of the isolated RNA was reverse transcribed, expressed TCRB transcripts were what got sequenced. Generated by immunoSEQ multiplex PCR, the TCRdb table keeps only in-frame clones and is missing some. The sample has around 320,000 clones; 13% to 15% are singletons. What was sequenced was central memory CD4+ T cells from blood. The source is a man younger than 45 in good health.

This clone was seen a few times. Given a much more abundant clone one base away, this may be a read error. V is TRBV19 and J is TRBJ2-3; 9 bases match TRBD2. J was trimmed by 1 base and V by 10 bases; bases with no gene match: 3. Germline CDR1 is LNHDA and CDR2 is SQIVND (reference sequence). This CDR3 is built from 13 residues. The chain's CDR3 is CATRLAGTDTQYF. CDR3 DNA: TGTGCCACTCGACTAGCGGGCACAGATACGCAGTATTTT.

This sequence joins TRBV19 and TRBJ2-7; perhaps TRBD2 as D (6 bases). V dropped 3 bases and J dropped 0 bases, with 21 bases sitting between them. The CDR3 covers 18 residues. Germline V CDR1 and CDR2: LNHDA, SQIVND (reference sequence). The DNA of the CDR3 is TGTGCCAGTAGTATTGGGTGGCGGGGCAGGAGGAGCTCCTACGAGCAGTACTTC. It yields the protein CASSIGWRGRRSSYEQYF.

This clone was recorded a few times. This sequence joins TRBV7-2 and TRBJ2-6, with TRBD1 as a possible D gene (6 bases). Deletions cut 5 bases from V and 0 bases from J, with 11 bases between. Germline V lookup: CDR1 SGHTA, CDR2 FQGNSA. The CDR3 runs 16 residues. The CDR3 nucleotides are TGTGCCAGCAGCCCTGGACAGTTCTCTGGGGCCAACGTCCTGACTTTC. Protein product: CASSPGQFSGANVLTF. Full variable domain (outside the CDR3, taken from reference TRBV7-2 and TRBJ2-6): GAGVSQSPSNKVTEKGKDVELRCDPISGHTALYWYRQSLGQGLEFLIYFQGNSAPDKSGLPSDRFSAERTGGSVSTLTIQRTQQEDSAVYLCASSPGQFSGANVLTFGAGSRLTVL.

This chain joins TRBV19 and TRBJ1-1, with D perhaps matching TRBD1 (5 bases). The germline CDR1 and CDR2 sequences are LNHDA and SQIVND (reference sequence). V lost 5 bases and J lost 1, with 11 bases in between. This CDR3 has 14 residues. The CDR3 coding sequence is TGTGCCAGTAGTGCTACGACAGAGAACACTGAAGCTTTCTTT. Protein sequence: CASSATTENTEAFF.

The chain combines TRBV7-8 with TRBJ2-1; TRBD2 might be the D (7 bases). CDR1 is SGHVS and CDR2 is FQNEAQ in the germline V gene. The CDR3 has 17 amino acids. Trimming removed 1 base from V and 0 bases from J, with 13 bases in between. In DNA, the CDR3 is TGTGCCAGCAGCTTAGAGTTGCGGGGGCTCTCCTACAATGAGCAGTTCTTC. This gives the protein CASSLELRGLSYNEQFF.

This chain joins TRBV7-3 and TRBJ2-1; 7 nucleotides match TRBD1. Per the germline V gene, CDR1 is SGHTA and CDR2 is FQGTGA. With V trimmed by 2 bases and J by 2 bases, 6 bases remained unmatched. This CDR3 is built from 16 residues. The CDR3 region has the DNA TGTGCCAGCAGCTTAGACGACAGGGTCGCCTACAATGAGCAGTTCTTC. Translation: CASSLDDRVAYNEQFF. Looking up the rest from reference TRBV7-3 and TRBJ2-1 gives the full variable domain: GAGVSQTPSNKVTEKGKYVELRCDPISGHTALYWYRQSLGQGPEFLIYFQGTGAADDSGLPNDRFFAVRPEGSVSTLKIQRTERGDSAVYLCASSLDDRVAYNEQFFGPGTRLTVL.

This chain links TRBV6-5 with TRBJ1-2, with TRBD1 identical over 10 bases. There are 15 residues in the CDR3. Germline CDR1 reads MNHEY; CDR2 reads SVGAGI. Unmatched junction bases numbered 11, after V lost 6 bases and J lost 7 bases. CDR3 sequence reads: CASRVGTGAGIGYTF. The CDR3 DNA reads TGTGCCAGCAGGGTGGGGACAGGGGCAGGGATTGGCTACACCTTC.

This clone showed up just a few times. The chain links TRBV25-1 to TRBJ2-5; D remains unclear. Germline CDR1 reads MGHDK; CDR2 reads SYGVNS. The CDR3 length is 13 residues. V lost 5 bases and J lost 2, with 9 bases in between. The CDR3 DNA reads TGTGCCAGCAGTCGCGGTTCTCAAGAGACCCAGTACTTC. Translated, it gives CASSRGSQETQYF.

This clone was picked up a small number of times. The germline gene is not matched at one end of the junction; a read error may be the cause. V gene TRBV5-4 combines with J gene TRBJ1-1; D unresolved. Looked up from germline, CDR1 is SGHNT and CDR2 is YYREEE (reference sequence). This CDR3 has 15 residues. As DNA, the CDR3 is TGCGCCAGCAGCCAAGATCTTTGGACGGGCACTGAAGCTTTCTTT. Translated, it gives CASSQDLWTGTEAFF.

This clone was picked up a small number of times. Other nucleotide sequences from this sample produce the same CDR3. The chain joins TRBV7-3 to TRBJ2-3; D ambiguous. V was trimmed by 3 bases and J by 3 bases, leaving 10 bases between them. The germline V gene has CDR1 SGHTA and CDR2 FQGTGA. The CDR3 runs to 14 residues. The CDR3 region is CASSFGSGTDTQYF. The CDR3 bases are TGTGCCAGCAGCTTCGGATCAGGAACAGATACGCAGTATTTT. Full variable domain (remainder filled in from reference TRBV7-3 and TRBJ2-3): GAGVSQTPSNKVTEKGKYVELRCDPISGHTALYWYRQSLGQGPEFLIYFQGTGAADDSGLPNDRFFAVRPEGSVSTLKIQRTERGDSAVYLCASSFGSGTDTQYFGPGTRLTVL.

CDR3 loop: CASSWSLNYGYTF. The CDR3 bases are TGTGCCAGCAGTTGGTCCCTTAACTATGGCTACACCTTC. This chain uses TRBV2 with TRBJ1-2, with D unclear. The CDR3 extends over 13 amino acids. V shed 5 bases and J shed 1 base, with 8 bases lying between them. In germline, CDR1 is SNHLY, CDR2 FYNNEI.

This clone was recorded a few times. The chain has TRBV5-1 and TRBJ1-1, with TRBD1 matching over 7 bases. The germline gives CDR1 SGHRS, CDR2 YFSETQ. The trim removed 4 bases at V and 2 bases at J, leaving 11 bases unmatched. This CDR3 region has 16 residues. CDR3 sequence: CASSKDGQAANTEAFF. The CDR3 nucleotides read TGCGCCAGCAGCAAGGACGGACAGGCGGCAAACACTGAAGCTTTCTTT.

This clone was counted between two and nine times. The chain has TRBV11-2 and TRBJ2-2; D might be TRBD2 (7 bases). CDR3 size: 16 residues. Germline-derived CDR1 and CDR2 are SGHAT and FQNNGV. V lost 5 bases and J lost 5, with 18 bases in between. The CDR3 region has the DNA TGTGCCAGCAGCCGCCAGGGGACTATGGGTACCGGGGAGCTGTTTTTT. This encodes CASSRQGTMGTGELFF.

The gene calls are TRBV9 and TRBJ2-4; TRBD1 matches 7 bases. V gave up 4 bases and J gave up 11 bases; unmatched junction bases: 6. In germline, CDR1 is SGDLS, CDR2 YYNGEE. The CDR3 is made up of 12 amino acids. The CDR3: CASSRDSPVQYF. The CDR3 nucleotides are TGTGCCAGCAGCCGGGACAGCCCGGTTCAGTACTTC.

In its sample, this clone was seen a few times. J is TRBJ2-5 and V is TRBV11-2, with 7 positions matching TRBD1. Trimming at V came to 4 bases and at J to 3 bases, leaving 2 bases not matched to a gene. The CDR3 has 13 residues. The germline V gene encodes CDR1 SGHAT and CDR2 FQNNGV. DNA of the CDR3: TGTGCCAGCAGCTGGGACAGCGAAGAGACCCAGTACTTC. Translating it yields CASSWDSEETQYF.

This clone has a handful of counts. This rearrangement joins TRBV5-1 to TRBJ1-1, with D possibly TRBD1 on 6 matching bases. Looked up from germline, CDR1 is SGHRS and CDR2 is YFSETQ. CDR3 length: 13 amino acids. V lost 3 bases, J lost 5 bases, and 11 bases lay in between. The CDR3 loop is CASSSARGTEAFF. CDR3 bases: TGCGCCAGCAGCTCAGCCAGGGGAACTGAAGCTTTCTTT.

This clone was observed a few times. This chain links TRBV19 with TRBJ1-5; TRBD1 might be the D (6 bases). Trimming shortened V by 3 bases and J by 1 base, and 16 bases separated the two germline ends. This CDR3 spans 17 amino acids. Germline V gene lookup returns CDR1 LNHDA and CDR2 SQIVND (reference sequence). The CDR3 nucleotides read TGTGCCAGTAGTATGGGGGCCGTGGGTCCCAGCAATCAGCCCCAGCATTTT. This sequence encodes CASSMGAVGPSNQPQHF. The variable domain in full, completed from reference TRBV19 and TRBJ1-5, reads DGGITQSPKYLFRKEGQNVTLSCEQNLNHDAMYWYRQDPGQGLRLIYYSQIVNDFQKGDIAEGYSVSREKKESFPLTVTSAQKNPTAFYLCASSMGAVGPSNQPQHFGDGTRLSIL.

This clone was recorded many times. The CDR3 DNA follows: TGTGCCAGCGGCGGGGTGGCCTATGGCTACACCTTC. It encodes CASGGVAYGYTF. The rearrangement links TRBV14 to TRBJ1-2; D is uncertain. The CDR3 totals 12 residues. With 8 bases removed from V and 4 bases from J, the gap between germline ends came to 11 bases. Germline V gene sequence: CDR1 SGHDN, CDR2 FVKESK.

The rearrangement links TRBV2 to TRBJ2-2, with D possibly TRBD2 on 5 matching bases. Germline V gene sequence: CDR1 SNHLY, CDR2 FYNNEI. V was shortened by 8 bases and J by 8 bases, with 18 bases between the two germline ends. CDR3 size: 14 residues. The CDR3 sequence: CASGGRVRKGELFF. Written as DNA, the CDR3 is TGTGCCAGCGGCGGGCGGGTCAGGAAGGGGGAGCTGTTTTTT.

In this sample, this clone turned up a few times. In DNA, the CDR3 is TGTGCCAGCAGCGTAGTCCGAACCTCGTGGGTGAATCAGCCCCAGCATTTT. This gives the protein CASSVVRTSWVNQPQHF. The genes are TRBV9 and TRBJ1-5; D not resolved. V lost 0 bases to trimming and J lost 4 bases, with 17 bases between them. The CDR3 consists of 17 residues. Per germline, CDR1 SGDLS and CDR2 YYNGEE.

This clone was seen a few times. The chain links TRBV25-1 to TRBJ1-1; D may be TRBD1 (5 bases). Per the germline V gene, CDR1 is MGHDK and CDR2 is SYGVNS. This CDR3 has 11 residues. Trimming removed 6 bases from V and 9 bases from J, with 11 bases in between. CDR3 loop: CASSGGGKAFF. The CDR3 DNA reads TGTGCCAGCAGCGGCGGGGGGAAAGCTTTCTTT.